The text below deals with one T cell receptor beta chain. This sample is part of a study of control samples from healthy donors and cancer patients. The assay was immunoSEQ multiplex PCR, and TCRdb's table has in-frame clones only and misses some. Of roughly 150,000 clones listed, just over 85% are singletons. The V and J ends lost 4 bases and 0 bases respectively, with 9 bases between them. The CDR3 runs 14 residues. Germline V gene lookup returns CDR1 LGHDT and CDR2 YNNKEL (reference sequence). This chain joins TRBV3-1 (or the pseudogene TRBV3-2) and TRBJ2-5, with TRBD1 as a possible D gene (6 bases). The TCR sequence derives from a man aged 18 to 35 in good health. The sequencing input was blood. The CDR3 sequence is CASSRDRHQETQYF. For the CDR3, the DNA is TGTGCCAGCAGCCGCGACAGGCACCAAGAGACCCAGTACTTC.